The present entry profiles one T cell receptor (beta chain) with its context. This sample stems from a study of CD8+ T cells in alopecia areata. Germline-derived CDR1 and CDR2 are SQVTM and ANQGSEA. The CDR3 loop spans 11 amino acids. V gave up 7 bases and J gave up 7 bases, with 11 bases separating them. Following RNA extraction, reverse transcription yielded cDNA that acted as the sequencing template. The data were produced by immunoSEQ multiplex PCR, yet TCRdb's version contains in-frame clones alone and is incomplete. The sample carries tens of thousands of clones, approximately 58% recorded once.

The gene calls are TRBV29-1 and TRBJ2-1; the D gene is possibly TRBD1 (6 bases). This clonotype originated in a human donor with alopecia areata. The specimen was NKG2D-high CD8+ T cells sorted from blood. CDR3 DNA sequence: TGCAGCGCCTGGACAGAGAATGAGCAGTTCTTC. This gives the protein CSAWTENEQFF.